A single sample is the source of the 6 T cell receptor beta chains below, sequenced in a study of blood T cell repertoires in COVID-19 (TCRdb year 2020). Library creation used the immunoSEQ multiplex PCR assay. TCRdb carries this immuneACCESS record with in-frame sequences only. Its versions omit some clonotypes, under half of them owing to an unresolved V gene in the studies checked, with the rest unexplained. Within this sample are some 170,000 clones, with roughly 80% of them counted one time only. Roughly 8% of the sample comes from the top ten. The sample comprised peripheral blood. The receptor source for this set is a man between 60 and 75 years old with acute or convalescent COVID-19.

V usage is TRBV6-2 or TRBV6-3 and J usage is TRBJ2-2; D is perhaps TRBD2 (5 bases). Trimming removed 5 bases from V and 1 base from J, with 14 bases in between. Germline-derived CDR1 and CDR2 are MNHEY and SVGEGT. The CDR3 covers 16 residues. CDR3 sequence: CASSPHGERNTGELFF. CDR3 sequence (DNA): TGTGCCAGCAGTCCCCACGGGGAAAGGAACACCGGGGAGCTGTTTTTT.

The gene calls are TRBV9 and TRBJ1-1; the D gene is possibly TRBD1 (5 bases). V lost 0 bases, J lost 4 bases, and 13 bases lay in between. The length of the CDR3 is 15 residues. The germline gives CDR1 SGDLS, CDR2 YYNGEE. The CDR3 reads CASSVDGAVSTEAFF. The CDR3 bases are TGTGCCAGCAGCGTAGATGGGGCGGTGAGCACTGAAGCTTTCTTT.

The V gene is TRBV3-1 (or the pseudogene TRBV3-2), the J gene TRBJ1-2, with 10 bases identical to TRBD1. V lost 2 bases and J lost 8; bases outside the gene matches: 5. The CDR3 is made up of 14 amino acids. From germline, CDR1 is LGHDT and CDR2 YNNKEL (reference sequence). The CDR3, as DNA: TGTGCCAGCAGCCAACGACAGGGGGCGCGCGGCTACACCTTC. Translating gives CASSQRQGARGYTF.

This chain joins TRBV4-3 and TRBJ2-2, with 9 bases that match TRBD2. Germline CDR1 is LGHNA and CDR2 is YSLEER. Trimming removed 4 bases from V and 2 bases from J; junction bases left unmatched: 8. The CDR3 extends over 17 amino acids. This CDR3 reads CASSRREGYLNTGELFF. Here the CDR3 DNA reads TGCGCCAGCAGCCGGCGGGAGGGATATCTCAACACCGGGGAGCTGTTTTTT.

A word on this clone: This same CDR3 is encoded by further DNA sequences in the sample. The rearrangement joins TRBV29-1 to TRBJ2-5; TRBD1 is a possible D gene (5 bases). Germline V gene data show CDR1 as SQVTM and CDR2 as ANQGSEA. The V end was cut by 0 bases, the J end by 3 bases, with 5 bases between. This CDR3 is built from 12 residues. Written as DNA, the CDR3 is TGCAGCGTTGAAGACAGGGAAGAGACCCAGTACTTC. Its translation is CSVEDREETQYF.

The genes are TRBV9 and TRBJ2-6; 9 bases align to TRBD1. With 4 bases clipped from V and 2 bases from J, the junction kept 7 bases outside the gene matches. Germline CDR1 and CDR2: SGDLS and YYNGEE. This CDR3 is built from 17 residues. CDR3 region: CASSLQGALAGANVLTF. The CDR3 DNA reads as TGTGCCAGCAGCTTACAGGGGGCCCTGGCTGGGGCCAACGTCCTGACTTTC.